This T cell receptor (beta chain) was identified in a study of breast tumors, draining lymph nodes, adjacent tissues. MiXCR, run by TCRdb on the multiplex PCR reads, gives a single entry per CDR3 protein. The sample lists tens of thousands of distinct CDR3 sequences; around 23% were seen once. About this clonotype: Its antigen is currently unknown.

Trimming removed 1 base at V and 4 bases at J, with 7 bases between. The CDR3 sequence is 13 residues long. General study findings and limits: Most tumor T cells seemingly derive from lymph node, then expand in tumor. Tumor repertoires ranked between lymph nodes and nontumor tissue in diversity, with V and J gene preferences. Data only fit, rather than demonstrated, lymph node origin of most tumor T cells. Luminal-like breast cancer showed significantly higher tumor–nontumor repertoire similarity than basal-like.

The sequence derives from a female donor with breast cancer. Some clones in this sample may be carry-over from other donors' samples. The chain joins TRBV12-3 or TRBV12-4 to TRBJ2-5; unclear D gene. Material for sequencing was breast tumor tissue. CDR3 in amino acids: CASSLGKPETQYF. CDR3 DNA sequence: TGTGCCAGCAGTTTAGGGAAACCAGAGACCCAGTACTTC.